Following are 17 T cell receptor beta chains from one sample sequenced in a study of response to subunit inactivated influenza vaccine. Each CDR3 protein is one row after TCRdb ran MiXCR on the RT-PCR reads. This sample has roughly 650,000 distinct CDR3 sequences; 15% to 17% occur once, and the top ten carry around a tenth. The sample here was PBMCs from blood, taken 11 to 12 days after vaccination. These receptors all stem from a man aged 45 to 65 who received an inactivated influenza vaccine.

This clonotype was seen only a few times. V usage is TRBV20-1 and J usage is TRBJ1-3; TRBD1 aligns across 11 bases. Per germline, CDR1 DFQATT and CDR2 SNEGSKA (reference sequence). The CDR3 has 16 amino acids. With 3 bases clipped from V and 2 bases from J, the junction kept 6 bases outside the gene matches. The CDR3: CSARDRGQYAGNTIYF. The CDR3 nucleotides read TGCAGTGCTAGGGACAGGGGGCAATATGCTGGAAACACCATATATTTT.

DNA of the CDR3: TGCGCCAGCAGCTTGTCCTTCGGACAGATAAATTCACCCCTCCACTTT. This gives the protein CASSLSFGQINSPLHF. This chain joins TRBV5-1 and TRBJ1-6; weak D call: TRBD1 (6 bases). The CDR3 runs to 16 residues. Germline lookup yields CDR1 SGHRS and CDR2 YFSETQ. Trimming shortened V by 1 base and J by 7 bases, and 15 bases separated the two germline ends.

This clonotype was recorded many times. The chain is built from TRBV20-1 and TRBJ2-7; 7 bases map to TRBD2. The germline CDR1 and CDR2 sequences are DFQATT and SNEGSKA (reference sequence). This CDR3 spans 14 amino acids. With 3 bases clipped from V and 0 bases from J, the junction kept 5 bases outside the gene matches. The CDR3, as DNA: TGCAGTGCTAGCGTAGCGGGCCCCTCCTACGAGCAGTACTTC. Translating gives CSASVAGPSYEQYF.

The rearrangement uses TRBV20-1 and TRBJ2-3; TRBD1 agrees at 7 bases. The J segment lost 11 bases and the V segment lost 6 bases, leaving 8 bases of the junction unmatched. Per the germline V gene, CDR1 is DFQATT and CDR2 is SNEGSKA (reference sequence). There are 11 residues in the CDR3. DNA for the CDR3: TGCAGTGCCCCGGACAGGCCAAGGCAGTATTTT. Encoded protein: CSAPDRPRQYF.

The chain has TRBV20-1 and TRBJ2-1, with D unclear. CDR1 is DFQATT and CDR2 is SNEGSKA in the germline V gene (reference sequence). The CDR3 runs 13 residues. V shed 3 bases and J shed 10 bases, with 16 bases lying between them. The CDR3 protein is CSASPTLPREQFF. CDR3 sequence (DNA): TGCAGTGCTAGCCCCACCCTCCCCAGGGAGCAGTTCTTC.

There are a few counts of this clonotype. This chain joins TRBV29-1 and TRBJ1-5; TRBD1 agrees at 9 bases. V lost 4 bases, J lost 3 bases, and 4 bases stayed unmatched. Germline V gene data show CDR1 as SQVTM and CDR2 as ANQGSEA. The CDR3 has 14 amino acids. The DNA of the CDR3 is TGCAGCGTTGGGACAGGGGATGTCAATCAGCCCCAGCATTTT. Protein product: CSVGTGDVNQPQHF.

This chain connects TRBV27 to TRBJ2-3; perhaps TRBD2 as D (5 bases). Between the trimmed V and J ends, which lost 6 bases and 8 bases, there was a span of 15 bases. The germline CDR1 and CDR2 sequences are MNHEY and SMNVEV (reference sequence). The CDR3 sequence is 13 residues long. CDR3 nucleotides: TGTGCCAGCAGCCTCGACCGCCGGGGTACGCAGTATTTT. This sequence encodes CASSLDRRGTQYF.

The sample holds many counts of this clonotype. The chain joins TRBV28 to TRBJ2-7; D is undetermined. In germline, CDR1 is MDHEN, CDR2 SYDVKM. This CDR3 spans 13 amino acids. With 3 bases removed from V and 2 bases from J, the gap between germline ends came to 8 bases. The CDR3 coding sequence is TGTGCCAGCAGTTTCGGTAGGGCCTACGAGCAGTACTTC. It is translated as CASSFGRAYEQYF. The full variable domain, completed using reference TRBV28 and TRBJ2-7, is DVKVTQSSRYLVKRTGEKVFLECVQDMDHENMFWYRQDPGLGLRLIYFSYDVKMKEKGDIPEGYSVSREKKERFSLILESASTNQTSMYLCASSFGRAYEQYFGPGTRLTVT.

V and J are TRBV29-1 and TRBJ1-5, with TRBD1 matching 9 bases. The J segment lost 6 bases and the V segment lost 7 bases, leaving 7 bases of the junction unmatched. Germline CDR1 and CDR2: SQVTM and ANQGSEA. The CDR3 sequence is 13 residues long. Here the CDR3 reads CSERTGVGQPQHF. For the CDR3, the DNA is TGCAGCGAGCGGACAGGGGTGGGTCAGCCCCAGCATTTT.

The rearrangement joins TRBV24-1 to TRBJ2-1; D perhaps matches TRBD1 (5 bases). Trimming shortened V by 6 bases and J by 7 bases, and 21 bases separated the two germline ends. Germline-derived CDR1 and CDR2 are KGHDR and SFDVKD. There are 16 residues in the CDR3. The CDR3 sequence: CATSSIRDGRRNEQFF. The CDR3 DNA follows: TGTGCCACCAGTTCTATCAGGGATGGCCGCCGAAATGAGCAGTTCTTC.

This rearrangement joins TRBV3-1 to TRBJ2-3, with D uncertain. CDR3 length: 13 amino acids. CDR1 and CDR2 from the germline V gene are LGHDT and YNNKEL (reference sequence). V dropped 1 base and J dropped 3 bases, with 5 bases sitting between them. The CDR3 is CASSQVQTDTQYF. As DNA, the CDR3 is TGTGCCAGCAGCCAAGTCCAGACAGATACGCAGTATTTT.

V usage is TRBV18 and J usage is TRBJ1-2; weak D call: TRBD1 (5 bases). The CDR3 has 15 amino acids. Germline assignment: CDR1 KGHSH and CDR2 LQKENI. The V gene lost 2 bases and the J gene lost 5 bases, with 15 bases spanning the gap. CDR3 sequence: CASSPSRDDLYGYTF. The CDR3 DNA sequence: TGTGCCAGCTCACCATCCCGGGACGACCTTTATGGCTACACCTTC. The full variable domain, completed using reference TRBV18 and TRBJ1-2, is NAGVMQNPRHLVRRRGQEARLRCSPMKGHSHVYWYRQLPEEGLKFMVYLQKENIIDESGMPKERFSAEFPKEGPSILRIQQVVRGDSAAYFCASSPSRDDLYGYTFGSGTRLTVV.

The J gene is TRBJ1-1, the V gene TRBV6-5; TRBD1 aligns across 7 bases. With 4 bases clipped from V and 1 base from J, the junction kept 6 bases outside the gene matches. The CDR3 spans 15 residues. Per germline, CDR1 MNHEY and CDR2 SVGAGI. DNA for the CDR3: TGTGCCAGCAGTTCCCTCCAGGGGGAGAACACTGAAGCTTTCTTT. Protein product: CASSSLQGENTEAFF.

This clonotype was counted at least ten times. This sequence joins TRBV29-1 and TRBJ2-3, with D perhaps matching TRBD1 or TRBD2 (5 bases each). CDR1 and CDR2 (germline): SQVTM, ANQGSEA. The CDR3 is 13 residues long. V was trimmed by 4 bases and J by 4 bases, leaving 12 bases between them. The CDR3 protein is CSVGGAPADTQYF. CDR3 coding DNA: TGCAGCGTTGGAGGGGCGCCGGCAGATACGCAGTATTTT.

The chain employs TRBV12-3 or TRBV12-4 and TRBJ1-4; weak D call: TRBD1 (6 bases). Trimming shortened V by 6 bases and J by 8 bases, and 22 bases separated the two germline ends. The CDR3 spans 16 residues. The CDR3 DNA follows: TGTGCCAGCAGAAAATCCCTACAGGGAAGACTCGAAAAACTGTTTTTT. This translates into CASRKSLQGRLEKLFF.

This clonotype was observed a few times. The rearrangement links TRBV10-3 to TRBJ1-3; perhaps TRBD1 as D (5 bases). The CDR3 sequence is 13 residues long. With 10 bases removed from V and 4 bases from J, the gap between germline ends came to 14 bases. Germline CDR1 reads ENHRY; CDR2 reads SYGVKD. The CDR3 here is CATRRDEGNTIYF. CDR3 bases: TGTGCCACCCGCCGGGACGAAGGAAACACCATATATTTT.

J is TRBJ2-7 and V is TRBV9, with 7 bases lining up with TRBD1. Germline V lookup: CDR1 SGDLS, CDR2 YYNGEE. The CDR3 is 15 amino acids. The J segment lost 2 bases and the V segment lost 2 bases, leaving 7 bases of the junction unmatched. CDR3 protein: CASSVSGGTAYEQYF. The DNA of the CDR3 is TGTGCCAGCAGCGTCTCAGGGGGAACTGCCTACGAGCAGTACTTC.